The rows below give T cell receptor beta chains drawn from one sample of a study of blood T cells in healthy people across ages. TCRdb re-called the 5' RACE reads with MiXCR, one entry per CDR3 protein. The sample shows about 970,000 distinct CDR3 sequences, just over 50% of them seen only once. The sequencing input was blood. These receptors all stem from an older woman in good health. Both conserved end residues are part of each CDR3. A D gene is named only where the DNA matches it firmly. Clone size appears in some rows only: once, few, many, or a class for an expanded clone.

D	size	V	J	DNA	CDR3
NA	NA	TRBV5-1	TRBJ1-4	TGCGCCAGCAGCTTGGGGTCTGGCGTTGAAAAACTGTTTTTT	CASSLGSGVEKLFF
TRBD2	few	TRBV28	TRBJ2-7	TGTGCCAGCAGTCCCTCGGGACTAGAAATCTACGACGAGCAGTACTTC	CASSPSGLEIYDEQYF
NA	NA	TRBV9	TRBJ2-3	TGTGCCAGCAGCGTAGAGGTTGGGGGGCCCGAGCAGGGCTACACAGATACGCAGTATTTT	CASSVEVGGPEQGYTDTQYF
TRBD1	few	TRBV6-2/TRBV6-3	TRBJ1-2	TGTGCCAGCAGCCCTACAGGGGAACGCGGCTACACCTTC	CASSPTGERGYTF
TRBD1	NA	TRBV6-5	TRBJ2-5	TGTGCCAGCAGTTGGGACAGGAATAAAGAGACCCAGTACTTC	CASSWDRNKETQYF
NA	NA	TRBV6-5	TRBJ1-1	TGTGCCAGCAGTTACAGGGGGGCGAACACTGAAGCTTTCTTT	CASSYRGANTEAFF
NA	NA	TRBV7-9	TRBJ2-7	TGTGCCAGCAGCCCCGTCCCTGGTTTCGAGCAGTACTTC	CASSPVPGFEQYF
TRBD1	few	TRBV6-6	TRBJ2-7	TGTGCCAGCAGTCCCAGCCCGGGGACAGGGAAGTCCTACGAGCAGTACTTC	CASSPSPGTGKSYEQYF
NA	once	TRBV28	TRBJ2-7	TGTGCCAGCAGTTTAGTCGTGGGCACCCACGAGCAGTACTTC	CASSLVVGTHEQYF
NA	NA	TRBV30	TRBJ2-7	TGTGCCTGGAGTTCGCCGGGCCATAGCTACGAGCAGTACTTC	CAWSSPGHSYEQYF
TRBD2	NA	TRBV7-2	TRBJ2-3	TGTGCCAGCAGCCCTAGCGGAAACACCCACCATACGCAGTATTTT	CASSPSGNTHHTQYF
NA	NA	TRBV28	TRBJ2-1	TGTGCCAGCAAGGGCAGCGCCCGATGGTACAATGAGCAGTTCTTC	CASKGSARWYNEQFF
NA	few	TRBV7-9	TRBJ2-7	TGTGCCAGCAGCCCACGAGGGGCTACCTACGAGCAGTACTTC	CASSPRGATYEQYF
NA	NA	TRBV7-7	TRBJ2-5	TGTGCCAGCAGCCCACGGATAGGGTTGGAGGAGACCCAGTACTTC	CASSPRIGLEETQYF
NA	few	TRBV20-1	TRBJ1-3	TGCAGTGCTAGAGATTTGAAGGGGTCTGGAAACACCATATATTTT	CSARDLKGSGNTIYF
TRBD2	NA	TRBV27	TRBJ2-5	TGTGCCAGCAGGCGATGGACTAGCGGGGAAGAGACCCAGTACTTC	CASRRWTSGEETQYF
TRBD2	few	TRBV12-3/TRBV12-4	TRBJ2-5	TGTGCCAGCAGTGCGGGACTAGCGGAGCAAGAGACCCAGTACTTC	CASSAGLAEQETQYF
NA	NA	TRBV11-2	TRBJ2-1	TGTGCCAGCAGCTCTGTGCGGGGACACAATGAGCAGTTCTTC	CASSSVRGHNEQFF
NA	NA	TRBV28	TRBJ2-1	TGTGCCAGCAGTCTCCCTCGGGCGCGTGAAGCGGATACTGAGCAGTTCTTC	CASSLPRAREADTEQFF
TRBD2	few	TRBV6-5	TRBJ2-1	TGTGCCAGCAGTTACATCAGCGGGAGGAGGATCCCTGAGCAGTTCTTC	CASSYISGRRIPEQFF
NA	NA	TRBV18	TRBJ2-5	TGTGCCAGCTCATCAACTATGAGTAGGGTCCAAGAGACCCAGTACTTC	CASSSTMSRVQETQYF
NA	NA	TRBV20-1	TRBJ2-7	TGCAGTGCGGTCGCCGGGACCGGTTCCTACGAGCAGTACTTC	CSAVAGTGSYEQYF
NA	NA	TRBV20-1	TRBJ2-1	TGCAGTGCTTTCGGTCCAGGGGAAAATGAGCAGTTCTTC	CSAFGPGENEQFF
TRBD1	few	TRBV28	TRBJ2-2	TGTGCCAGCAGTCGACAGGGGTCCGGGGAGCTGTTTTTT	CASSRQGSGELFF
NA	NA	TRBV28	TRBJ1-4	TGTGCCAGCACGGGCAGGGCAACTAATGAAAAACTGTTTTTT	CASTGRATNEKLFF
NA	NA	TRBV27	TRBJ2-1	TGTGCCAGCAGCCCAAGTGAGCAGTTCTTC	CASSPSEQFF
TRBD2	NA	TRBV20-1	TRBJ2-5	TGCAGTGTGCTAGCGGGAGGGGCCGTGAAAGAGACCCAGTACTTC	CSVLAGGAVKETQYF
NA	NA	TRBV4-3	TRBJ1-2	TGCGCCAGCAGCCAAGATTCGGTCAGAAGCTACACCTTC	CASSQDSVRSYTF
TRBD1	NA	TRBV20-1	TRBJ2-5	TGCAGTGCTAGAAAGACAGGGCAAGAGACCCAGTACTTC	CSARKTGQETQYF
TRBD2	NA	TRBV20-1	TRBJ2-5	TGCAGTGCAAGTACTAGCGTCCAAGAGACCCAGTACTTC	CSASTSVQETQYF
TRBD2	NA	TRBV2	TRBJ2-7	TGTGCCAGCAGTCTTAGCGGGAGGAGAACCGAGCAGTACTTC	CASSLSGRRTEQYF
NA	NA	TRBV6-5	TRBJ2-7	TGTGCCAGCAGGTACCGTCCTCTTTACGAGCAGTACTTC	CASRYRPLYEQYF
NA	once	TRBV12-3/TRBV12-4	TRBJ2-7	TGTGCCAGCAGTTTTTCCTCGGCAGGCATCTACGAGCAGTACTTC	CASSFSSAGIYEQYF
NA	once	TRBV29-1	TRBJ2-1	TGCAGCGGGACCGTTACGAACAATGAGCAGTTCTTC	CSGTVTNNEQFF
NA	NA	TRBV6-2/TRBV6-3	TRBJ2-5	TGTGCCAGCAGCCAGAGTTCGTCCCTAGAGACCCAGTACTTC	CASSQSSSLETQYF
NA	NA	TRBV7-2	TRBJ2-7	TGTGCCAGCAGCTTAGACGCATCCGGGCCCTACGAGCAGTACTTC	CASSLDASGPYEQYF
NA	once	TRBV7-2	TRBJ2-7	TGTGCCAGCAGCCTCGGACAGTTTGGGGGTGAGCAGTACTTC	CASSLGQFGGEQYF
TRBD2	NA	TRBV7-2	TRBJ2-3	TGTGCCAGCAGCTCAGCGGGACTAGCGGGCCATAGCACAGATACGCAGTATTTT	CASSSAGLAGHSTDTQYF
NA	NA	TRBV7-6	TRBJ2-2	TGTGCCAGCAGCCCTATTATCGGCACCGGGGAGCTGTTTTTT	CASSPIIGTGELFF
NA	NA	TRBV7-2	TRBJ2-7	TGTGCCAGCAGCTTAACAGGGCAGGACGAGCAGTACTTC	CASSLTGQDEQYF
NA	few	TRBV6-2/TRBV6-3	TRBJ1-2	TGTGCCAGCGGTATAGGGGTTAATCGGAACTATGGCTACACCTTC	CASGIGVNRNYGYTF
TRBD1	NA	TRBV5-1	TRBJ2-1	TGCGCCAGCAGCTTGGGGACAGGGCGGGATGAGCAGTTCTTC	CASSLGTGRDEQFF
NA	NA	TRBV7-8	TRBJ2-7	TGTGCCAGCAGCATAACCGGGGCCGCCTACGAGCAGTACTTC	CASSITGAAYEQYF
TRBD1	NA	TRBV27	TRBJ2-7	TGTGCCTGCAGGCAGGGGGCAGGATCCTACGAGCAGTACTTC	CACRQGAGSYEQYF
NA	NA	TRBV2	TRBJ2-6	TGTGCCAAACGGATCTCTGGGGCCAACGTCCTGACTTTC	CAKRISGANVLTF
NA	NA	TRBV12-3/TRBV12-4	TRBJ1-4	TGTGCCAGCAGTATAAGTCCCGTTAATGAAAAACTGTTTTTT	CASSISPVNEKLFF
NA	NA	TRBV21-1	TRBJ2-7	TGTGCCAGCAGCAAAGGAGCGGGATGCTCCTACGAGCAGTACTTC	CASSKGAGCSYEQYF
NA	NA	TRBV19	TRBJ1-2	TGTGCCAGTATTCCAACCCGGGACTTTGGGGGCTACACCTTC	CASIPTRDFGGYTF
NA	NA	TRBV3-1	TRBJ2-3	TGTGCCAGCAGCTTAATGAGTGGATCGACAGATACGCAGTATTTT	CASSLMSGSTDTQYF
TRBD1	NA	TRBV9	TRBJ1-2	TGTGCCACCCGGGACAGGGGTGGCTACACCTTC	CATRDRGGYTF
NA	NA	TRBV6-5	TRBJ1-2	TGTGCCAGCAGTCCCGAAGGAGGCAGCTATGGCTACACCTTC	CASSPEGGSYGYTF
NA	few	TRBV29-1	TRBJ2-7	TGCAGCGTTGAGGCGCCCACCTACGAGCAGTACTTC	CSVEAPTYEQYF
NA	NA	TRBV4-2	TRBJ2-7	TGTGCCAGCAGCCAAGATCCTCTGTTTGGCGAGTCCTACGAGCAGTACTTC	CASSQDPLFGESYEQYF
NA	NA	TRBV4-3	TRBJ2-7	TGCGCCAGCAGCCAAGAACCGCAGCGGGTCACCTACGAGCAGTACTTC	CASSQEPQRVTYEQYF
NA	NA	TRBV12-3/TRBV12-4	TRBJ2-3	TGTGCCAGCAGTTTTCGGTCGGGAGTCCCCACAGATACGCAGTATTTT	CASSFRSGVPTDTQYF
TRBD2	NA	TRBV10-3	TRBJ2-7	TGTGCCATCAGCATACCGGGACTAGCGGGAGGGTACGAGCAGTACTTC	CAISIPGLAGGYEQYF
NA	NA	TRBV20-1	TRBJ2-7	TGCAGTGCTAGCCATGCCGGGAGAATTTACGAGCAGTACTTC	CSASHAGRIYEQYF
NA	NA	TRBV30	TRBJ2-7	TGTGCCTGGAACCCCTCCGGGCGCTACGAGCAGTACTTC	CAWNPSGRYEQYF
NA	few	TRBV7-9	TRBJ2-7	TGTGCCAGCACCTTTGGGGGGCGCGTCTACGAGCAGTACTTC	CASTFGGRVYEQYF
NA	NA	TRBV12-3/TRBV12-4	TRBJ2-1	TGTGCCAGCAGTTACCAACTAGGGTGGAAGCAGTTCTTC	CASSYQLGWKQFF